Following are 10 T cell receptor beta chains from one sample sequenced in a study of T-cell reconstitution after alpha-beta-depleted transplantation in children. Unique molecular identifiers were built into the TCRbeta library. TCRdb recomputed calls from the PCR reads with MiXCR, one row per CDR3 protein. The sample has 480,000 or so distinct CDR3 sequences; 8% to 11% are singletons. This material consisted of PBMCs, taken before TCRalphabeta/CD19-depleted stem cell transplant. The receptors here all came from a child between 2 and 9 years old with inherited bone marrow failure, due to receive a stem cell transplant.

This clonotype was observed many times. A read error may produce the germline difference seen at one junction end. The chain uses TRBV29-1 and TRBJ2-7; tentative D call: TRBD2 (6 bases). CDR3 length: 13 residues. Germline CDR1 and CDR2: SQVTM and ANQGSEA. This chain's CDR3 is CSVEESAARGLDF. The CDR3 DNA is TGCAGCGTTGAAGAGTCGGCAGCCCGGGGACTTGACTTC.

This clonotype was recorded many times. This chain links TRBV10-1 with TRBJ2-1, with 7 bases matching TRBD2. The CDR3 runs to 18 residues. The V and J ends lost 6 bases and 6 bases, in that order; junction bases with no gene match: 20. CDR1 WNHNN and CDR2 SYGVQD come from the germline V gene (reference sequence). The CDR3 sequence: CASSRLPFTRDYGNEQFF. In DNA, the CDR3 is TGCGCCAGCAGCCGACTACCGTTCACCCGGGACTATGGCAATGAGCAGTTCTTC.

This clonotype was seen many times. The rearrangement uses TRBV6-2 or TRBV6-3 and TRBJ1-2; 7 bases agree with TRBD1. There are 13 residues in the CDR3. CDR1 MNHEY and CDR2 SVGEGT come from the germline V gene. V was clipped by 6 bases and J by 4 bases; unmatched bases: 5. CDR3 DNA: TGTGCCAGCAGGGACAGGTCCGTCTATGGCTACACCTTC. Its protein is CASRDRSVYGYTF.

This clonotype was recorded many times. The V call is TRBV4-3, the J call TRBJ2-7; 8 bases align to TRBD2. Per germline, CDR1 LGHNA and CDR2 YSLEER. V lost 1 base and J lost 0; bases outside the gene matches: 5. The CDR3 is made up of 16 amino acids. Here the CDR3 reads CASSQGVSGSSYEQYF. DNA of the CDR3: TGCGCCAGCAGCCAAGGGGTAAGCGGGAGCTCCTACGAGCAGTACTTC.

This clonotype came up many times. The V gene is TRBV5-1, the J gene TRBJ2-3; 11 nucleotides match TRBD1. The CDR3 is 13 residues long. Germline CDR1 and CDR2: SGHRS and YFSETQ. Trimming cost V 7 bases and J 6 bases; bases outside gene matches: 4. In DNA, the CDR3 is TGCGCCAGCCGGACAGGGGGCGCGGATACGCAGTATTTT. Protein: CASRTGGADTQYF. The full variable domain, in which reference TRBV5-1 and TRBJ2-3 provide the parts outside the CDR3, is KAGVTQTPRYLIKTRGQQVTLSCSPISGHRSVSWYQQTPGQGLQFLFEYFSETQRNKGNFPGRFSGRQFSNSRSEMNVSTLELGDSALYLCASRTGGADTQYFGPGTRLTVL.

This clonotype was observed a few times. The V gene is TRBV20-1, the J gene TRBJ2-5; TRBD2 is a possible D gene (5 bases). CDR3 size: 16 residues. Germline V CDR1 and CDR2: DFQATT, SNEGSKA (reference sequence). V lost 6 bases, J lost 3 bases, and 23 bases lay in between. CDR3 amino acids: CSARMTKPVHKETQYF. Here the CDR3 DNA reads TGCAGTGCAAGGATGACTAAGCCGGTCCATAAAGAGACCCAGTACTTC.

The chain combines TRBV20-1 with TRBJ1-6, with TRBD1 as a possible D gene (5 bases). The CDR3 covers 15 residues. Germline CDR1 reads DFQATT; CDR2 reads SNEGSKA (reference sequence). V dropped 2 bases and J dropped 8 bases, with 16 bases sitting between them. The CDR3 here is CSARRSGQGYSPLHF. CDR3 in DNA: TGCAGTGCTAGACGTTCGGGGCAGGGCTATTCACCCCTCCACTTT.

Many counts were recorded for this clonotype. The chain has TRBV6-1 and TRBJ1-1; the match to TRBD1 covers 9 bases. Germline trimming cut 4 bases from V and 5 bases from J; bases unmatched to any gene: 14. Germline CDR1 is MNHNS and CDR2 is SASEGT. The CDR3 length is 17 residues. The CDR3 loop is CASSARNPGTGWTEAFF. DNA of the CDR3: TGTGCCAGCAGTGCTAGGAATCCCGGGACAGGGTGGACTGAAGCTTTCTTT.

DNA for the CDR3: TGTGCCAGCCAAGGGACGCTCGCGGGTGAGCAGTTCTTC. This encodes CASQGTLAGEQFF. This chain uses TRBV6-2 or TRBV6-3 with TRBJ2-1; D is possibly TRBD1 or TRBD2 (5 bases each). V gave up 8 bases and J gave up 9 bases, with 17 bases separating them. Germline loops: CDR1 MNHEY, CDR2 SVGEGT. The CDR3 is 13 residues long.

This clonotype came up many times. The DNA of the CDR3 is TGCGCCAGCAGCCCCAATGAGGGCCGAACAGATACGCAGTATTTT. This translates into CASSPNEGRTDTQYF. The chain carries TRBV5-1 and TRBJ2-3; possible D gene TRBD2, 5 bases. The CDR3 covers 15 residues. Trimming took off 4 bases at V and 3 bases at J, with 15 bases between the two ends. The germline CDR1 and CDR2 sequences are SGHRS and YFSETQ.